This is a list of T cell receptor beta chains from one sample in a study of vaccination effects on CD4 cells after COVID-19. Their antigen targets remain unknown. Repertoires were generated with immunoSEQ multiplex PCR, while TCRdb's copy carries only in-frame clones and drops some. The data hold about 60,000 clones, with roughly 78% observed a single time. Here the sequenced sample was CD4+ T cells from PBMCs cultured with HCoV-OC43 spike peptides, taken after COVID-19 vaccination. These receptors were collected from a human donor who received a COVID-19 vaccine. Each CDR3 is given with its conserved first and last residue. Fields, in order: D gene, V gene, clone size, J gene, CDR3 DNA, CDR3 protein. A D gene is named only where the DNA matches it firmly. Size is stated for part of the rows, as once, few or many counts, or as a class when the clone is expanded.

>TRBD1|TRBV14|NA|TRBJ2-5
TGTGCCAGCAGCCAAGATAAAGGGGGCGGAGAGACCCAGTACTTC
CASSQDKGGGETQYF
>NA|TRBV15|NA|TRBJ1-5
TGTGCCACCAGCAGAGAACGAGGGGTTGGTTTGAATCAGCCCCAGCATTTT
CATSRERGVGLNQPQHF
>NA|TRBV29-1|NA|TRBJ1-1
TGCAGCTTCACCCGACTGAACACTGAAGCTTTCTTT
CSFTRLNTEAFF
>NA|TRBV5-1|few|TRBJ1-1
TGCGCCAGCATGAAGAGCACGGACACTGAAGCTTTCTTT
CASMKSTDTEAFF
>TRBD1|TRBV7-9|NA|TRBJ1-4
TGTGCCAGCAGCTTGGGGATCCTACGACAGGGTGGTGAAAAACTGTTTTTT
CASSLGILRQGGEKLFF
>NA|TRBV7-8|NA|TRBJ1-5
TGTGCCAGCAGCTCAGGTAGAGATCAGCCCCAGCATTTT
CASSSGRDQPQHF
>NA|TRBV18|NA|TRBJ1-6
TGTGCCAGCTCACGCCCAGAGGGTGGGGGGCGCAGTTCACCCCTCCACTTT
CASSRPEGGGRSSPLHF
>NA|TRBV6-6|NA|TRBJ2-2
TGTGCCAGCAGTTACACCCCCCAACGGCCCGAGGTCCAGCTGTTTTTT
CASSYTPQRPEVQLFF
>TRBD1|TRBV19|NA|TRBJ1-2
TGTGCCAGTAGCTCACGAACAGGGGGCTATGGCTACACCTTC
CASSSRTGGYGYTF
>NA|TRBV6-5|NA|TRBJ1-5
TGTGCCAGCAGGTACGCAGGGAATAGCAATCAGCCCCAGCATTTT
CASRYAGNSNQPQHF
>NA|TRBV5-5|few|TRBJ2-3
TGTGCCAGCAGAGGGCGGGCGGATTCCACAGATACGCAGTATTTT
CASRGRADSTDTQYF
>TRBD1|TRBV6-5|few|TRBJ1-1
TGTGCCAGCAGTTCCTTACCGGGACAGGGTTCTGAAGCTTTCTTT
CASSSLPGQGSEAFF
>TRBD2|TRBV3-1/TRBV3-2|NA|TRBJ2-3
TGTGCCAGCAGCCACCTAGCGGGGGGTATAGATACGCAGTATTTT
CASSHLAGGIDTQYF
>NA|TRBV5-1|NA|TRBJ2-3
TGCGCCAGCACCCAAGGGATGGGGGGGGCTACAGATACGCAGTATTTT
CASTQGMGGATDTQYF
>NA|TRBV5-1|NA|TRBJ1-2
TGCGCCAGCAGCAAAGGGGGAATGGAGTTTGGCTACACCTTC
CASSKGGMEFGYTF
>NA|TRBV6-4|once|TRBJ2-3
TGTGCCAGCAGTGAGGACTTTCGCACAGATACGCAGTATTTT
CASSEDFRTDTQYF
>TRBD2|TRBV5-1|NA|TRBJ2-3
TGCGCCAGCAGCCTTGGGACTACCACAGATACGCAGTATTTT
CASSLGTTTDTQYF
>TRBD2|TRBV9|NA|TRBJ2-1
TGTGCCAGCAGCGTAACATCCGGGACTAGCGGAGGGGCCTCCTACAATGAGCAGTTCTTC
CASSVTSGTSGGASYNEQFF
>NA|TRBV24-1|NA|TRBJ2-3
TGTGCCACCAGTGGGGGGGACACAGATACGCAGTATTTT
CATSGGDTDTQYF
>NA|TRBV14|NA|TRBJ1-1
TGTGCCAGCAGCCGGCAGCCGAACACTGAAGCTTTCTTT
CASSRQPNTEAFF
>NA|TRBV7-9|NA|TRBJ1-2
NA
CASSRFLWTVPVVYGYTF
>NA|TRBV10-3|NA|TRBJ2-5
TGTGCCATCAGCGGATCGACAGGATTAGGGGAGACCCAGTACTTC
CAISGSTGLGETQYF